This T cell receptor beta chain was sequenced during a study of response to subunit inactivated influenza vaccine. In germline, CDR1 is LNHDA, CDR2 SQIVND (reference sequence). V was shortened by 9 bases and J by 0 bases, with 18 bases between the two germline ends. The CDR3 spans 15 residues. In TCRdb, the RT-PCR reads were re-called with MiXCR into one record per CDR3 protein. The sample shows fewer than 400,000 distinct CDR3 sequences, 21% of them seen only once. The chain joins TRBV19 to TRBJ2-7; D is uncertain. This TCR was recovered from a man in his fifties or sixties who received an inactivated influenza vaccine. The sample was PBMCs from blood, taken about 20 months after vaccination. CDR3 sequence (DNA): TGTGCCAGCAGCGTGGGTGGAACTCACTCCTACGAGCAGTACTTC. It yields the protein CASSVGGTHSYEQYF.